This record covers a single TCR beta chain. The entry originates in a study of blood T cell repertoires in COVID-19. Study-wide context: PBMCs, B-cell-depleted T cells, or T cells were the source of the cDNA or gDNA that made up the material.

V was trimmed by 8 bases and J by 0 bases, leaving 8 bases between them. The CDR3 extends over 13 amino acids. Germline CDR1 and CDR2: MDHEN and SYDVKM. In the authors' workflow: Reference gene primer amplification yielded estimated nucleated cell counts. TCRdb keeps only in-frame clones here, not all; method: immunoSEQ multiplex PCR. V and J calls and clone size follow that table, whereas D and trimming were derived from the DNA. The data show 200,000 to 250,000 clones, with roughly nine tenths seen just once and about 3.5% held by the top ten. Sequences were obtained from PBMCs or T cells enriched from blood (not recorded which). The genes are TRBV28 and TRBJ1-5; D unresolved. This clonotype was obtained from a woman aged 18-30 years in a cohort exposed to, infected with or recovered from COVID-19 (not recorded which). The DNA of the CDR3 is TGTGCCAGCTGTTCAGATAGCAATCAGCCCCAGCATTTT. This sequence encodes CASCSDSNQPQHF.